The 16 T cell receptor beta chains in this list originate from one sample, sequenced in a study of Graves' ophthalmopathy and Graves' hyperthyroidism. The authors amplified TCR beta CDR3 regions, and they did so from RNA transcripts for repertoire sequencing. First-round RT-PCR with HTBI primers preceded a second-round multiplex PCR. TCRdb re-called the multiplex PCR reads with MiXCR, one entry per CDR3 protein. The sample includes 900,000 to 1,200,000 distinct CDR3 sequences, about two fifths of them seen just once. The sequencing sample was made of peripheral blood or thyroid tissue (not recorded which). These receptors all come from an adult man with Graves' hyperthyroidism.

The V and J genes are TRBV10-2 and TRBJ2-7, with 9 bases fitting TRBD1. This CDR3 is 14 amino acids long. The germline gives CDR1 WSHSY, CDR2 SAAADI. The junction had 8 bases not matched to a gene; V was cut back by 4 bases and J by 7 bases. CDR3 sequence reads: CASSAGQGWGEQYF. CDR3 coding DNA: TGCGCCAGCAGTGCCGGACAGGGGTGGGGTGAGCAGTACTTC.

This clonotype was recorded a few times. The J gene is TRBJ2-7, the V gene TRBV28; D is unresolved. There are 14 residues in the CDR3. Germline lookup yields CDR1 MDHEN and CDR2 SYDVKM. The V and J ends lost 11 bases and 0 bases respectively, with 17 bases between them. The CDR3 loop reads CASALAMSSYEQYF. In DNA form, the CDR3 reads TGTGCCTCTGCCTTAGCAATGAGCTCCTACGAGCAGTACTTC.

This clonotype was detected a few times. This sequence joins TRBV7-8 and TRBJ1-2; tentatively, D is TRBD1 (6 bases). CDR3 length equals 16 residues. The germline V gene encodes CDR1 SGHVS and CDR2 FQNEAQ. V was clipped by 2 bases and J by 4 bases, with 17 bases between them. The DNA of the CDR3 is TGTGCCAGCAGCTTACCAGCCGACGGGGGCGTCTATGGCTACACCTTC. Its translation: CASSLPADGGVYGYTF.

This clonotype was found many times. The CDR3 loop reads CASSTSLSSYNSPLHF. DNA of the CDR3: TGCGCCAGCAGCACCAGCTTAAGCTCCTATAATTCACCCCTCCACTTT. The gene calls are TRBV5-1 and TRBJ1-6; D gene unclear. V shed 4 bases and J shed 0 bases, with 11 bases lying between them. The CDR3 is made up of 16 amino acids. Germline-derived CDR1 and CDR2 are SGHRS and YFSETQ.

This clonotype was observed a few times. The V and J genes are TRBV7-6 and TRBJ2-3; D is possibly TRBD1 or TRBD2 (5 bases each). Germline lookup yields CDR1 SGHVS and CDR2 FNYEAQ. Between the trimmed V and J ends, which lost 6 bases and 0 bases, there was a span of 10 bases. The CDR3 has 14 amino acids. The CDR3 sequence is CASRGTTSTDTQYF. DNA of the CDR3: TGTGCCAGCAGGGGGACCACTAGCACAGATACGCAGTATTTT.

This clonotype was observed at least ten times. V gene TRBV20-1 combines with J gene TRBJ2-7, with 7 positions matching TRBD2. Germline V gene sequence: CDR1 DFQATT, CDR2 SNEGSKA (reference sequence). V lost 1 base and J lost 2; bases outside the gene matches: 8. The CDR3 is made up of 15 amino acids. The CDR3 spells CSARAYSGPTYEQYF. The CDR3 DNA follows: TGCAGTGCTAGAGCGTATAGCGGGCCCACCTACGAGCAGTACTTC.

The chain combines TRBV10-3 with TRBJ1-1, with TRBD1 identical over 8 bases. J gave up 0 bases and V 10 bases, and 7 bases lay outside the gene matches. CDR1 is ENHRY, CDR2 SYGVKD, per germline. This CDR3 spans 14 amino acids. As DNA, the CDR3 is TGTGCCACCGAAACGGGACAGGTGAACACTGAAGCTTTCTTT. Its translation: CATETGQVNTEAFF.

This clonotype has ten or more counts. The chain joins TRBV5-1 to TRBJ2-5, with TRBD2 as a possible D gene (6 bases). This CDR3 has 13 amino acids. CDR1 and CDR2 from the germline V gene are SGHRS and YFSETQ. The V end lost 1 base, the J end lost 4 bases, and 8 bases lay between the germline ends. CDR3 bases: TGCGCCAGCAGCTTGACTAGCCCAGAGACCCAGTACTTC. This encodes CASSLTSPETQYF.

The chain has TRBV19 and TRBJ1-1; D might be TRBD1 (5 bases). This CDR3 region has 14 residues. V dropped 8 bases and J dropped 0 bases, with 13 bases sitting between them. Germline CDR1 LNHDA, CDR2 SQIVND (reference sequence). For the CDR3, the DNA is TGTGCCAGTCACCAGGGACGAATGAACACTGAAGCTTTCTTT. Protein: CASHQGRMNTEAFF.

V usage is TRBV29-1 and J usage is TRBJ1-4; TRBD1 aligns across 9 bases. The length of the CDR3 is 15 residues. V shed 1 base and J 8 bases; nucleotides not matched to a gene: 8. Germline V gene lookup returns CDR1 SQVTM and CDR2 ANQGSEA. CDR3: CSVEVDRGGGEKLFF. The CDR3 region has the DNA TGCAGCGTTGAAGTGGACAGGGGAGGTGGGGAAAAACTGTTTTTT.

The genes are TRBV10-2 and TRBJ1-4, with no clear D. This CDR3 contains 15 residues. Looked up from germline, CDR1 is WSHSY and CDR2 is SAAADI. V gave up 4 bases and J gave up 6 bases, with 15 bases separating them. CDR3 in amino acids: CASSAQDRGHEKLFF. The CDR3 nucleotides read TGCGCCAGCAGTGCCCAGGACCGAGGCCATGAAAAACTGTTTTTT.

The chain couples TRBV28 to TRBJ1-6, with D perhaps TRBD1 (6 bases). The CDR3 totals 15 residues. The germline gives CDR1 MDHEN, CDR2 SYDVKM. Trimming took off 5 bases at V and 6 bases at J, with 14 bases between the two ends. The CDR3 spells CASSAPRGSNSPLHF. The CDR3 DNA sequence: TGTGCCAGCAGTGCGCCCAGGGGATCTAATTCACCCCTCCACTTT.

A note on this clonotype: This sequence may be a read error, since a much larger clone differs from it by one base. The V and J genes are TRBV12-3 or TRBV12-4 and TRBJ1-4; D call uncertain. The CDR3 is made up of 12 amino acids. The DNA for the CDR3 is TGTGCCAGCAGTTACTCCGGTGGAAAACGGTTTTTT. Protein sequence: CASSYSGGKRFF.

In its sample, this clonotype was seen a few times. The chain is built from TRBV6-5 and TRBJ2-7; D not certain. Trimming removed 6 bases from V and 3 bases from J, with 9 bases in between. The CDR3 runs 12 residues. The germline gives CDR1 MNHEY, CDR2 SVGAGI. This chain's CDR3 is CASSKVNYEQYF. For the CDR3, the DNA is TGTGCCAGCAGCAAGGTGAACTACGAGCAGTACTTC.

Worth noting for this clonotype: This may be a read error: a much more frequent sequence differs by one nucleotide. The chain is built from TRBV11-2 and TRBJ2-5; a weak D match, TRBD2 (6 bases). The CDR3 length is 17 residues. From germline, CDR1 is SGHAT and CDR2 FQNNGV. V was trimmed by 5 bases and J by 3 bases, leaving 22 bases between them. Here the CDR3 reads CASSPGSSVAVEETQYF. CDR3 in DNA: TGTGCCAGCAGCCCAGGGAGTAGTGTAGCGGTTGAAGAGACCCAGTACTTC.

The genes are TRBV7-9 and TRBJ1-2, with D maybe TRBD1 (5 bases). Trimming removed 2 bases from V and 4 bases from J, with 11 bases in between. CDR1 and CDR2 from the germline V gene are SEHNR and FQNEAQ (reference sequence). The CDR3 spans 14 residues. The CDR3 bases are TGTGCCAGCAGCTTATCGCAGGGAAGCTATGGCTACACCTTC. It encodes CASSLSQGSYGYTF.